The 22 T cell receptor beta chains listed next were all sequenced from one sample in a study of blood T cell repertoires in COVID-19. The method was immunoSEQ multiplex PCR; TCRdb's version includes in-frame clones alone and lacks a portion of them. This sample has approximately 76,000 clones; about 90% occur once, and the top ten carry approximately 46%. Sequencing used peripheral blood. Receptors originate from a human donor in a cohort sampled during active COVID-19.

CDR3 sequence reads: CASSRNALGAGELFF. CDR3 coding DNA: TGTGCCAGCAGTCGAAACGCCCTGGGCGCCGGGGAGCTGTTTTTT. V and J are TRBV27 and TRBJ2-2; no definite D call. Germline V CDR1 and CDR2: MNHEY, SMNVEV (reference sequence). V lost 5 bases, J lost 6 bases, and 16 bases lay in between. This CDR3 has 15 amino acids.

The chain joins TRBV29-1 to TRBJ1-1, with 9 bases that match TRBD1. J gave up 3 bases and V 4 bases, and 9 bases lay outside the gene matches. Germline CDR1 is SQVTM and CDR2 is ANQGSEA. The CDR3 covers 15 residues. Here the CDR3 reads CSVVGDRAEDTEAFF. As DNA, the CDR3 is TGCAGCGTTGTAGGGGACAGGGCTGAGGACACTGAAGCTTTCTTT.

The rearrangement uses TRBV10-3 and TRBJ2-1; 8 nucleotides agree with TRBD2. Germline V gene lookup returns CDR1 ENHRY and CDR2 SYGVKD. The CDR3 is 15 residues long. Trimming took 3 bases from V and 6 from J; bases not matched to a gene: 7. The CDR3 reads CAISENTGLVNEQFF. DNA of the CDR3: TGTGCCATCAGTGAAAATACGGGACTAGTCAATGAGCAGTTCTTC.

The chain has TRBV30 and TRBJ1-3; D unresolved. CDR1 is GTSNPN, CDR2 SVGIG, per germline (reference sequence). This CDR3 is built from 13 residues. Trimming removed 1 base at V and 4 bases at J, with 8 bases between. CDR3 amino acids: CAWSAGSGNTIYF. The DNA of the CDR3 is TGTGCCTGGAGTGCAGGTTCCGGAAACACCATATATTTT.

The V and J genes are TRBV28 and TRBJ1-1, with no clear D. The germline V and J ends were trimmed by 6 bases and 8 bases, with 16 bases remaining between them. Looked up from germline, CDR1 is MDHEN and CDR2 is SYDVKM. The CDR3 consists of 13 residues. The CDR3 DNA reads TGTGCCAGCAGAAAGGCAGTCCGACTGGAAGCTTTCTTT. This gives the protein CASRKAVRLEAFF. Supplemented by reference TRBV28 and TRBJ1-1, the full variable domain reads DVKVTQSSRYLVKRTGEKVFLECVQDMDHENMFWYRQDPGLGLRLIYFSYDVKMKEKGDIPEGYSVSREKKERFSLILESASTNQTSMYLCASRKAVRLEAFFGQGTRLTVV.

The rearrangement joins TRBV28 to TRBJ1-5, with a possible D match to TRBD1 (6 bases). Germline V gene lookup returns CDR1 MDHEN and CDR2 SYDVKM. V lost 6 bases to trimming and J lost 8 bases, with 23 bases between them. This CDR3 is 16 amino acids long. The CDR3 protein is CASSSPGHEVREPQHF. DNA of the CDR3: TGTGCCAGCAGCTCACCGGGACATGAGGTGAGGGAGCCCCAGCATTTT.

The V and J genes are TRBV9 and TRBJ1-6; no clear D gene. The CDR3 spans 14 residues. Germline V gene lookup returns CDR1 SGDLS and CDR2 YYNGEE. V was cut by 3 bases and J by 0 bases, with 4 bases left in between. The CDR3 protein is CASSAGSYNSPLHF. CDR3 DNA: TGTGCCAGCAGCGCGGGCTCCTATAATTCACCCCTCCACTTT. The complete variable domain, with remaining parts taken from reference TRBV9 and TRBJ1-6, reads DSGVTQTPKHLITATGQRVTLRCSPRSGDLSVYWYQQSLDQGLQFLIQYYNGEERAKGNILERFSAQQFPDLHSELNLSSLELGDSALYFCASSAGSYNSPLHFGNGTRLTVT.

The chain carries TRBV6-6 and TRBJ2-1; D perhaps matches TRBD2 (5 bases). The CDR3 length is 16 residues. Germline V CDR1 and CDR2: MNHNY, SVGAGI (reference sequence). V dropped 5 bases and J dropped 0 bases, with 14 bases sitting between them. This CDR3 reads CASSPIDYGSYNEQFF. The CDR3 bases are TGTGCCAGCAGTCCCATAGACTACGGCTCCTACAATGAGCAGTTCTTC.

This chain joins TRBV3-1 (or the pseudogene TRBV3-2) and TRBJ2-5, with 8 positions matching TRBD2. The CDR3 covers 15 residues. CDR1 is LGHDT and CDR2 is YNNKEL in the germline V gene (reference sequence). The V segment lost 3 bases and the J segment 5 bases; nucleotides outside the gene matches: 8. The CDR3 sequence is CASSQGSGVTETQYF. For the CDR3, the DNA is TGTGCCAGCAGCCAGGGTAGCGGGGTCACGGAGACCCAGTACTTC.

The CDR3 here is CASSQDKTLKLDYGYTF. The DNA for the CDR3 is TGTGCCAGCAGCCAAGATAAAACCCTAAAATTGGACTATGGCTACACCTTC. This chain links TRBV3-1 (or the pseudogene TRBV3-2) with TRBJ1-2; D gene ambiguous. Germline CDR1 is LGHDT and CDR2 is YNNKEL (reference sequence). Trimming pared 0 bases from V and 3 bases from J, leaving 17 bases between. The CDR3 totals 17 residues.

The rearrangement links TRBV28 to TRBJ1-2, with a tentative D call TRBD1 (6 bases). The germline V gene has CDR1 MDHEN and CDR2 SYDVKM. The CDR3 totals 15 residues. V was pared by 3 bases and J by 7 bases, with 18 bases between. The CDR3 sequence is CASSFYRGGASGYTF. The CDR3 nucleotides read TGTGCCAGCAGTTTCTACCGTGGGGGCGCGAGTGGCTACACCTTC.

J is TRBJ1-3 and V is TRBV5-1, with D unclear. Trimming removed 3 bases from V and 8 bases from J, with 18 bases in between. The CDR3 runs to 15 residues. Per the germline V gene, CDR1 is SGHRS and CDR2 is YFSETQ. The CDR3 loop reads CASSWVRPDGDTIYF. CDR3 nucleotide sequence: TGCGCCAGCAGCTGGGTCAGGCCCGACGGGGACACCATATATTTT.

The chain uses TRBV30 and TRBJ1-1; D gene unclear. Trimming pared 3 bases from V and 6 bases from J, leaving 8 bases between. The germline V gene encodes CDR1 GTSNPN and CDR2 SVGIG (reference sequence). This CDR3 contains 11 residues. This CDR3 is CAWSEGPEAFF. For the CDR3, the DNA is TGTGCCTGGAGCGAGGGCCCTGAAGCTTTCTTT. Full variable domain (rest looked up from reference TRBV30 and TRBJ1-1): SQTIHQWPATLVQPVGSPLSLECTVEGTSNPNLYWYRQAAGRGLQLLFYSVGIGQISSEVPQNLSASRPQDRQFILSSKKLLLSDSGFYLCAWSEGPEAFFGQGTRLTVV.

This chain connects TRBV7-3 to TRBJ2-1; D gene unclear. Germline CDR1 SGHTA, CDR2 FQGTGA. Deletions cut 2 bases from V and 5 bases from J, with 7 bases between. The CDR3 has 13 residues. The CDR3 region has the DNA TGTGCCAGCAGCTTAGGGCCAGACAATGAGCAGTTCTTC. Translation gives CASSLGPDNEQFF.

The chain is built from TRBV12-3 or TRBV12-4 and TRBJ1-6, with D possibly being TRBD1 (5 bases). The CDR3 sequence is 13 residues long. V was cut by 2 bases and J by 8 bases, with 7 bases left in between. This CDR3 reads CASSLLGDSPLHF. The CDR3 DNA follows: TGTGCCAGCAGTTTATTAGGGGATTCACCCCTCCACTTT.

J is TRBJ1-1 and V is TRBV30; 7 nucleotides match TRBD1. CDR3 length: 12 amino acids. The germline CDR1 and CDR2 sequences are GTSNPN and SVGIG (reference sequence). Unmatched junction bases numbered 2, after V lost 0 bases and J lost 7 bases. The CDR3 loop is CAWSVRQGEAFF. The CDR3 region has the DNA TGTGCCTGGAGTGTACGACAGGGTGAAGCTTTCTTT.

The chain combines TRBV7-9 with TRBJ1-5, with a tentative D call TRBD1 (6 bases). Germline CDR1 SEHNR, CDR2 FQNEAQ (reference sequence). Trimming pared 4 bases from V and 3 bases from J, leaving 10 bases between. The CDR3 has 14 amino acids. CDR3 nucleotides: TGTGCCAGCAGCTGGACAGAAGACAATCAGCCCCAGCATTTT. Protein: CASSWTEDNQPQHF.

The chain links TRBV7-3 to TRBJ2-3; D gene uncertain. Trimming took off 4 bases at V and 1 base at J, with 6 bases between the two ends. The V gene's germline CDR1 is SGHTA and CDR2 FQGTGA. The CDR3 runs 13 residues. The CDR3: CASSSPGTDTQYF. The CDR3 nucleotides are TGTGCCAGCAGCTCCCCAGGCACAGATACGCAGTATTTT.

This clone was found a few times. The rearrangement joins TRBV7-8 to TRBJ1-3, with 8 positions matching TRBD1. From germline, CDR1 is SGHVS and CDR2 FQNEAQ. V lost 5 bases to trimming and J lost 3 bases; unmatched junction nucleotides: 3. The CDR3 consists of 14 residues. CDR3 DNA: TGTGCCAGCAGCACAGGGGGTAGTGGAAACACCATATATTTT. Translation gives CASSTGGSGNTIYF.

J is TRBJ2-3 and V is TRBV7-3; TRBD2 aligns across 8 bases. Germline CDR1 SGHTA, CDR2 FQGTGA. The CDR3 sequence is 14 residues long. With 3 bases clipped from V and 4 bases from J, the junction kept 3 bases outside the gene matches. The CDR3 sequence is CASSLGAGADTQYF. The CDR3 nucleotides read TGTGCCAGCAGCTTGGGAGCGGGAGCAGATACGCAGTATTTT.

The rearrangement uses TRBV6-6 and TRBJ2-2; 11 nucleotides agree with TRBD2. V shed 6 bases, J shed 4 bases, and the junction held 7 bases outside the gene matches. Germline assignment: CDR1 MNHNY and CDR2 SVGAGI (reference sequence). CDR3 length: 16 residues. CDR3 in DNA: TGTGCCAGCAGCGACAATAGCGGGAGGGCCACCGGGGAGCTGTTTTTT. Protein sequence: CASSDNSGRATGELFF.

Points on this clone: The germline gene is not matched at one end of the junction; a read error may be the cause. The V gene is TRBV7-7, the J gene TRBJ2-1; D is perhaps TRBD1 (6 bases). CDR3 length: 13 residues. Germline loops: CDR1 SSHAT, CDR2 FNYEAQ (reference sequence). CDR3 in DNA: TGTGCTAGCAGCACCGGGACACACAATGAGCAGTTCTTC. Amino acids: CASSTGTHNEQFF. The full variable domain, with the rest looked up from reference TRBV7-7 and TRBJ2-1, is GAGVSQSPRYKVTKRGQDVTLRCDPISSHATLYWYQQALGQGPEFLTYFNYEAQPDKSGLPSDRFSAERPEGSISTLTIQRTEQRDSAMYRCASSTGTHNEQFFGPGTRLTVL.